This passage covers 29 T cell receptor beta chains from one sample sequenced in a study of cytomegalovirus exposure and HLA in healthy donors. Use of 60 Vbeta and 13 Jbeta primers characterized the PCR. Sequencing used immunoSEQ multiplex PCR; TCRdb keeps in-frame clones, though not all of them. The sample includes around 170,000 clones, over 70% seen only once; the top ten take approximately 1.4%. Sequences were obtained from PBMCs. Source of these receptors: a man between 18 and 35 years old in good health and CMV-seronegative.

The sample holds one count of this clone. The gene calls are TRBV6-6 and TRBJ2-1; a weak D match, TRBD2 (5 bases). CDR1 and CDR2 (germline): MNHNY, SVGAGI (reference sequence). This CDR3 contains 12 residues. With 2 bases removed from V and 8 bases from J, the gap between germline ends came to 7 bases. The CDR3 is CASSYTRDEQFF. In DNA form, the CDR3 reads TGTGCCAGCAGTTACACTAGGGATGAGCAGTTCTTC.

The chain recombines TRBV19 with TRBJ1-5, with no clear D. Germline CDR1 and CDR2: LNHDA and SQIVND (reference sequence). CDR3 length equals 13 residues. V shed 3 bases and J shed 5 bases, with 8 bases lying between them. This CDR3 is CASSIVSDQPQHF. CDR3 coding DNA: TGTGCCAGTAGTATTGTTAGTGATCAGCCCCAGCATTTT.

The chain links TRBV11-3 to TRBJ1-2; no definite D call. Germline assignment: CDR1 SGHNT and CDR2 YENEEA. V was clipped by 3 bases and J by 6 bases, with 8 bases between them. The CDR3 has 12 amino acids. This chain's CDR3 is CASSFTGDGYTF. The CDR3 bases are TGTGCCAGCAGCTTCACGGGAGATGGCTACACCTTC.

The chain carries TRBV25-1 and TRBJ2-5; 7 bases are a match to TRBD2. The DNA end is more similar to TRBJ2-7, so the J call may be wrong. Germline lookup yields CDR1 MGHDK and CDR2 SYGVNS. This CDR3 is 14 amino acids long. The CDR3 region is CASSESGRVYEQYF. In DNA, the CDR3 is TGTGCCAGCAGTGAATCAGGGAGGGTCTACGAGCAGTACTTC.

This chain uses TRBV2 with TRBJ1-2; possible D gene TRBD1, 5 bases. V lost 3 bases and J lost 5, with 16 bases in between. The CDR3 covers 15 residues. Per the germline V gene, CDR1 is SNHLY and CDR2 is FYNNEI. Here the CDR3 reads CASSEREGGGYGYTF. DNA for the CDR3: TGTGCCAGCAGTGAGCGAGAAGGCGGGGGATATGGCTACACCTTC.

The V call is TRBV7-2, the J call TRBJ2-7, with 9 bases matching TRBD2. The trim removed 0 bases at V and 2 bases at J, leaving 2 bases unmatched. CDR1 is SGHTA and CDR2 is FQGNSA in the germline V gene. The CDR3 length is 15 residues. CDR3 nucleotide sequence: TGTGCCAGCAGCTTAGCGGCGGGGGGGGCCTACGAGCAGTACTTC. This translates into CASSLAAGGAYEQYF. Supplemented by reference TRBV7-2 and TRBJ2-7, the full variable domain reads GAGVSQSPSNKVTEKGKDVELRCDPISGHTALYWYRQSLGQGLEFLIYFQGNSAPDKSGLPSDRFSAERTGGSVSTLTIQRTQQEDSAVYLCASSLAAGGAYEQYFGPGTRLTVT.

A note on this clone: Distinct nucleotide sequences in the sample also encode this CDR3. The chain couples TRBV6-5 to TRBJ1-4; 7 positions agree with TRBD1. The CDR3 loop spans 13 amino acids. The germline V gene encodes CDR1 MNHEY and CDR2 SVGAGI. Losses at the gene ends were 6 bases for V and 4 bases for J; bases not matched to a gene: 2. CDR3 in amino acids: CASSGTVNEKLFF. The CDR3 nucleotides are TGTGCCAGCAGCGGGACAGTTAATGAAAAACTGTTTTTT.

The chain couples TRBV4-3 to TRBJ2-1, with TRBD2 as a possible D gene (5 bases). The germline V gene encodes CDR1 LGHNA and CDR2 YSLEER. The germline V and J ends were trimmed by 0 bases and 2 bases, with 11 bases remaining between them. The CDR3 is 16 amino acids. CDR3: CASSQDTSGPYNEQFF. The CDR3 DNA reads as TGCGCCAGCAGCCAAGATACCAGCGGCCCCTACAATGAGCAGTTCTTC.

This clone showed up just once. The chain uses TRBV13 and TRBJ2-3; TRBD2 matches at 12 bases. The junction had 2 bases not matched to a gene; V was cut back by 3 bases and J by 4 bases. The CDR3 spans 15 residues. Germline lookup yields CDR1 PRHDT and CDR2 FYEKMQ (reference sequence). This CDR3 is CASSFGTSGPDTQYF. The CDR3 nucleotides read TGTGCCAGCAGCTTCGGGACTAGCGGGCCAGATACGCAGTATTTT.

The V call is TRBV30, the J call TRBJ2-1; the match to TRBD2 covers 10 bases. The CDR3 is 15 amino acids. The germline V gene encodes CDR1 GTSNPN and CDR2 SVGIG (reference sequence). J lost 4 bases, V lost 3 bases, and 6 bases had no gene match. DNA for the CDR3: TGTGCCTGGAGACTACTAGCGGGGCCGTACAATGAGCAGTTCTTC. Translated: CAWRLLAGPYNEQFF.

This sequence joins TRBV7-8 and TRBJ2-7; TRBD1 matches 7 bases. CDR3 length: 19 residues. The V gene end was trimmed by 2 bases and the J gene end by 2 bases; junction bases not matched to a gene: 18. Germline V CDR1 and CDR2: SGHVS, FQNEAQ. The CDR3 DNA follows: TGTGCCAGCAGCTTACCCCCGCAGGGGGACCGAAAGGAGACCTACGAGCAGTACTTC. As protein: CASSLPPQGDRKETYEQYF.

CDR3 DNA sequence: TGTGCCAGTAGTCCGAAGACAGGGGAGCGCTATGGCTACACCTTC. Its translation is CASSPKTGERYGYTF. J is TRBJ1-2 and V is TRBV19, with TRBD1 matching 8 bases. The CDR3 has 15 amino acids. From germline, CDR1 is LNHDA and CDR2 SQIVND (reference sequence). V was pared by 5 bases and J by 4 bases, with 9 bases of the junction left unmatched.

The rearrangement joins TRBV30 to TRBJ1-2, with 7 bases aligning to TRBD1. The CDR3 is 13 amino acids. CDR1 is GTSNPN and CDR2 is SVGIG in the germline V gene (reference sequence). V lost 7 bases to trimming and J lost 4 bases; unmatched junction nucleotides: 9. The CDR3 region is CASTPTGLYGYTF. As DNA, the CDR3 is TGTGCCTCGACACCGACAGGGCTCTATGGCTACACCTTC.

Only a few counts were recorded for this clone. The gene calls are TRBV4-3 and TRBJ2-6; no firm D call. Trimming stripped 1 base from V and 0 bases from J, with 7 bases between. The CDR3 runs to 16 residues. Germline V gives CDR1 LGHNA, CDR2 YSLEER. The CDR3 sequence is CASSQVLVSGANVLTF. The DNA for the CDR3 is TGCGCCAGCAGCCAAGTTTTAGTCTCTGGGGCCAACGTCCTGACTTTC.

V and J are TRBV2 and TRBJ2-5; possible D gene TRBD1, 6 bases. CDR1 SNHLY and CDR2 FYNNEI come from the germline V gene. CDR3 length equals 16 residues. V lost 8 bases to trimming and J lost 3 bases, with 22 bases between them. CDR3 in amino acids: CASGRDNDEEKETQYF. CDR3 DNA: TGTGCCAGCGGACGGGACAACGATGAGGAGAAAGAGACCCAGTACTTC.

This chain connects TRBV27 to TRBJ2-1, with a tentative D call TRBD2 (5 bases). Germline lookup yields CDR1 MNHEY and CDR2 SMNVEV (reference sequence). V shed 5 bases and J shed 2 bases, with 13 bases lying between them. The length of the CDR3 is 15 residues. The DNA of the CDR3 is TGTGCCAGCAGTCCGGGATCTCAAACCTACAATGAGCAGTTCTTC. Amino acid sequence: CASSPGSQTYNEQFF.

This clone was detected only once. This chain joins TRBV6-5 and TRBJ2-1, with 9 bases lining up with TRBD1. The J segment lost 6 bases and the V segment lost 8 bases, leaving 5 bases of the junction unmatched. The CDR3 runs 13 residues. The germline V gene has CDR1 MNHEY and CDR2 SVGAGI. The CDR3 region is CASEGQGGNEQFF. The CDR3 DNA reads TGTGCCAGCGAGGGACAGGGCGGCAATGAGCAGTTCTTC.

The chain is built from TRBV6-1 and TRBJ2-1; tentatively, D is TRBD1 (5 bases). The V end lost 1 base, the J end lost 9 bases, and 16 bases lay between the germline ends. CDR3 length: 15 amino acids. Germline V CDR1 and CDR2: MNHNS, SASEGT. The CDR3: CASSEVRGVNGEQFF. CDR3 bases: TGTGCCAGCAGTGAAGTAAGGGGTGTTAATGGTGAGCAGTTCTTC.

This clone was found a few times. This sequence joins TRBV2 and TRBJ2-7, with TRBD2 matching 7 bases. In germline, CDR1 is SNHLY, CDR2 FYNNEI. CDR3 length: 13 amino acids. V was clipped by 7 bases and J by 6 bases; unmatched bases: 9. The CDR3 DNA reads TGTGCCAGCACGGGGGACGGGGGGAGCGAGCAGTACTTC. Protein sequence: CASTGDGGSEQYF.

This clone is a singleton in its sample. The chain joins TRBV19 to TRBJ1-2; D gene unclear. V lost 8 bases and J 5 bases, leaving 18 bases between the germline ends. The CDR3 length is 14 residues. The V gene's germline CDR1 is LNHDA and CDR2 SQIVND (reference sequence). CDR3 amino acids: CASSDRSTGYGYTF. Written as DNA, the CDR3 is TGTGCCAGTTCGGATCGGAGTACCGGTTATGGCTACACCTTC. Filled out from reference TRBV19 and TRBJ1-2, the complete variable domain reads DGGITQSPKYLFRKEGQNVTLSCEQNLNHDAMYWYRQDPGQGLRLIYYSQIVNDFQKGDIAEGYSVSREKKESFPLTVTSAQKNPTAFYLCASSDRSTGYGYTFGSGTRLTVV.

The chain is built from TRBV19 and TRBJ2-7; TRBD2 matches at 8 bases. This CDR3 spans 16 amino acids. CDR1 and CDR2 from the germline V gene are LNHDA and SQIVND (reference sequence). J was trimmed by 2 bases and V by 3 bases; bases with no gene match: 9. This CDR3 reads CASSISWTSRTYEQYF. The CDR3 DNA reads as TGTGCCAGTAGTATTTCCTGGACTAGCCGTACCTACGAGCAGTACTTC.

The rearrangement links TRBV9 to TRBJ1-1; D might be TRBD1 (5 bases). The CDR3 loop spans 14 amino acids. V lost 5 bases and J lost 1, with 12 bases in between. Germline V CDR1 and CDR2: SGDLS, YYNGEE. The CDR3 nucleotides are TGTGCCAGCAGAGCCCCCGGGGGGAACACTGAAGCTTTCTTT. Protein product: CASRAPGGNTEAFF.

In DNA, the CDR3 is TGCAGCGTTGATAAAGGGGCCGAAGAGACCCAGTACTTC. It yields the protein CSVDKGAEETQYF. J is TRBJ2-5 and V is TRBV29-1; possible D gene TRBD1, 5 bases. V lost 3 bases to trimming and J lost 3 bases, with 11 bases between them. CDR3 length: 13 amino acids. The germline gives CDR1 SQVTM, CDR2 ANQGSEA. Full variable domain (rest looked up from reference TRBV29-1 and TRBJ2-5): SAVISQKPSRDICQRGTSLTIQCQVDSQVTMMFWYRQQPGQSLTLIATANQGSEATYESGFVIDKFPISRPNLTFSTLTVSNMSPEDSSIYLCSVDKGAEETQYFGPGTRLLVL.

The rearrangement uses TRBV30 and TRBJ1-1; 9 bases map to TRBD1. Germline V CDR1 and CDR2: GTSNPN, SVGIG (reference sequence). J was trimmed by 5 bases and V by 0 bases; bases with no gene match: 1. There are 13 residues in the CDR3. This CDR3 reads CAWSVGQGTEAFF. In nucleotides, the CDR3 is TGTGCCTGGAGTGTAGGACAGGGGACTGAAGCTTTCTTT.

In this sample, this clone turned up once. This chain uses TRBV5-1 with TRBJ2-1; TRBD2 is a possible D gene (6 bases). Trimming took 1 base from V and 1 from J, leaving 18 bases between them. The germline gives CDR1 SGHRS, CDR2 YFSETQ. The CDR3 loop spans 18 amino acids. The CDR3 DNA follows: TGCGCCAGCAGCTTGACTCTCGGGGGATCGGGGTCCTACAATGAGCAGTTCTTC. It encodes CASSLTLGGSGSYNEQFF.

The chain carries TRBV7-2 and TRBJ1-1; D is unresolved. CDR3 size: 13 residues. Trimming took 6 bases from V and 2 from J, leaving 10 bases between them. Germline CDR1 and CDR2: SGHTA and FQGNSA. The chain's CDR3 is CASRPGYNTEAFF. CDR3 DNA: TGTGCCAGCAGACCGGGATACAACACTGAAGCTTTCTTT.

Concerning this clone: Other DNA sequences of this sample code for an identical CDR3. This chain uses TRBV5-1 with TRBJ1-1, with D unresolved. Trimming removed 1 base at V and 3 bases at J, with 16 bases between. The germline CDR1 and CDR2 sequences are SGHRS and YFSETQ. The CDR3 covers 16 residues. The CDR3 here is CASSLFVGSEHTEAFF. The CDR3 bases are TGCGCCAGCAGCTTGTTTGTCGGGTCCGAGCACACTGAAGCTTTCTTT. The full variable domain, its missing parts supplied by reference TRBV5-1 and TRBJ1-1, is KAGVTQTPRYLIKTRGQQVTLSCSPISGHRSVSWYQQTPGQGLQFLFEYFSETQRNKGNFPGRFSGRQFSNSRSEMNVSTLELGDSALYLCASSLFVGSEHTEAFFGQGTRLTVV.

This clone is a singleton in its sample. The CDR3 bases are TGTGCCAGCAGCGTAGGGACAGGGAGCACAGATACGCAGTATTTT. Its protein product is CASSVGTGSTDTQYF. The chain recombines TRBV9 with TRBJ2-3; 8 bases are shared with TRBD1. This CDR3 has 15 amino acids. Germline CDR1 SGDLS, CDR2 YYNGEE. J was trimmed by 0 bases and V by 0 bases; bases with no gene match: 0.

The gene calls are TRBV19 and TRBJ1-1; TRBD1 might be the D (6 bases). The CDR3 totals 15 residues. The V and J ends lost 3 bases and 5 bases respectively, with 16 bases between them. Germline assignment: CDR1 LNHDA and CDR2 SQIVND (reference sequence). CDR3 amino acids: CASSIFDRSRTEAFF. Here the CDR3 DNA reads TGTGCCAGTAGTATTTTTGACAGGTCCAGAACTGAAGCTTTCTTT.